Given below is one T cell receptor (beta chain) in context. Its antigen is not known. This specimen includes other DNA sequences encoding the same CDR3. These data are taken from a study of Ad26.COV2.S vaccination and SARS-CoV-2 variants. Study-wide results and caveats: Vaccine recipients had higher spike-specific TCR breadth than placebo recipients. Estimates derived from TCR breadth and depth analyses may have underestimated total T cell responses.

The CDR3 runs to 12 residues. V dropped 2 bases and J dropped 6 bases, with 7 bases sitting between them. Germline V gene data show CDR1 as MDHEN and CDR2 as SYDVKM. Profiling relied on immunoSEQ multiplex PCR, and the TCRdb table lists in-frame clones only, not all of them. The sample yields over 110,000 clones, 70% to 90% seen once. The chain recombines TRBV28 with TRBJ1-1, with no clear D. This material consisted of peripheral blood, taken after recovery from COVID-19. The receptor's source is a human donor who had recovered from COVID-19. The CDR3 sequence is CASSLGGAEAFF. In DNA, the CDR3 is TGTGCCAGCAGTTTAGGAGGAGCTGAAGCTTTCTTT.